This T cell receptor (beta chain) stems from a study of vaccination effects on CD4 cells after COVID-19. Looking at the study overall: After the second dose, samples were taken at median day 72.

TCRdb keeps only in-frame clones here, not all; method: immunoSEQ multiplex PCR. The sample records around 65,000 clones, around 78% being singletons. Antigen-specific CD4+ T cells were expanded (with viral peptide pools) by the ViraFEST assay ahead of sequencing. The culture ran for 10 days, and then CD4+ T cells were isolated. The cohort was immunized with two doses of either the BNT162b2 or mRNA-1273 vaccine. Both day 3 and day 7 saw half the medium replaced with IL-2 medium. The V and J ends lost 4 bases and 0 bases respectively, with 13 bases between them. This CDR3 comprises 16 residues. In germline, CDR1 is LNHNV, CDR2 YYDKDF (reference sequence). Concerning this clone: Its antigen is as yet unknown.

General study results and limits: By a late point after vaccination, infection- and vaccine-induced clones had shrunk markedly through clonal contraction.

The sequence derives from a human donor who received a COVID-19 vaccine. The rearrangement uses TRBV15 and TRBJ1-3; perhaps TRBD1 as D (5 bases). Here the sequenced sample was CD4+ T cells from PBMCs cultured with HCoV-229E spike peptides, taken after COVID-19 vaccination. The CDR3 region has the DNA TGTGCCACCAGCACCGGGACCGATGGCTCTGGAAACACCATATATTTT. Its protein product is CATSTGTDGSGNTIYF.